This T cell receptor beta chain was recovered during a study of T cell repertoires in cytomegalovirus infection. Study-wide context: CMV infection and matching HLA type were both indicated by public TCR beta signatures. Study results and caveats: Cumulative public TCR beta family frequency identified CMV carriers with the relevant HLA. Clonotypes of TCR beta that were HLA-C-restricted and CMV-specific dominated the ex vivo response.

TCRdb reprocessed the reads via MiXCR and lists one record per CDR3 protein. The table includes roughly 500,000 distinct CDR3 sequences, roughly a third detected once. In its sample, this clonotype was seen a few times. The antigen is undetermined. Per the germline V gene, CDR1 is MGHRA and CDR2 is YSYEKL. Germline trimming cut 2 bases from V and 5 bases from J; bases unmatched to any gene: 14. This CDR3 is built from 18 residues. The chain joins TRBV4-1 to TRBJ2-5; 10 bases are a match to TRBD2. The starting material was cultured PBMCs, obtained from culture after CMV antigen stimulation. The TCR sequence derives from a human donor in good health (CMV status not recorded). Some clones in this sample may be carry-over from other donors' samples. Here the CDR3 reads CASSQPGTSVSSTETQYF. In DNA form, the CDR3 reads TGCGCCAGCAGCCAACCCGGGACTAGCGTTTCATCGACGGAGACCCAGTACTTC.